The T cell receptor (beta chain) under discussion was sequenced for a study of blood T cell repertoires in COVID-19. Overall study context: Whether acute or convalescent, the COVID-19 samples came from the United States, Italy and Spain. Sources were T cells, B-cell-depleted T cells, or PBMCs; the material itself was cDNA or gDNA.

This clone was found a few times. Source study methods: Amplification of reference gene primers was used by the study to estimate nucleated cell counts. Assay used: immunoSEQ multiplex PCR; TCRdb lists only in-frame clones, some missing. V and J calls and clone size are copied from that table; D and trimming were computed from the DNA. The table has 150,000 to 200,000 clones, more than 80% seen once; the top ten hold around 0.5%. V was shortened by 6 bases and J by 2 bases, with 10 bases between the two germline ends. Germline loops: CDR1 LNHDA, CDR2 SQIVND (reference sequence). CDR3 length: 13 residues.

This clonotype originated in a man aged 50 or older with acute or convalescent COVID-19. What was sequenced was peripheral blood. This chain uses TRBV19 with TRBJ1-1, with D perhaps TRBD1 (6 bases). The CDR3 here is CASRDRPNTEAFF. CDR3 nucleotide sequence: TGTGCCAGTAGGGACAGACCTAACACTGAAGCTTTCTTT. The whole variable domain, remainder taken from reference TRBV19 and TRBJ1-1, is DGGITQSPKYLFRKEGQNVTLSCEQNLNHDAMYWYRQDPGQGLRLIYYSQIVNDFQKGDIAEGYSVSREKKESFPLTVTSAQKNPTAFYLCASRDRPNTEAFFGQGTRLTVV.